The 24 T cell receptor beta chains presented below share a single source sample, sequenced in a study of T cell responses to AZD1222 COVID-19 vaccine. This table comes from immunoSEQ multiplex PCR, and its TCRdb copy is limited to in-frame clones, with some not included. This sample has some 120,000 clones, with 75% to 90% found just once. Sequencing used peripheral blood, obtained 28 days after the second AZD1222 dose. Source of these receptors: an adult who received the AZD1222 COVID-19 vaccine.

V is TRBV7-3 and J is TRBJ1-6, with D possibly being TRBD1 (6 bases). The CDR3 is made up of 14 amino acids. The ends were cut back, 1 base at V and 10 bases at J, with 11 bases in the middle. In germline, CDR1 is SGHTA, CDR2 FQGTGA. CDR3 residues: CASSLNTGWSPLHF. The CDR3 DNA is TGTGCCAGCAGCTTAAACACAGGGTGGTCACCCCTCCACTTT.

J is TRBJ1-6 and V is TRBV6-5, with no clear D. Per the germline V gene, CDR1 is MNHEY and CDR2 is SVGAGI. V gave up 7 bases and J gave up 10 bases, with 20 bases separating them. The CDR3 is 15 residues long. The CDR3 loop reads CASTGLASRESPLHF. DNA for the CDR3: TGTGCCAGCACAGGACTGGCGTCTCGGGAGTCACCCCTCCACTTT.

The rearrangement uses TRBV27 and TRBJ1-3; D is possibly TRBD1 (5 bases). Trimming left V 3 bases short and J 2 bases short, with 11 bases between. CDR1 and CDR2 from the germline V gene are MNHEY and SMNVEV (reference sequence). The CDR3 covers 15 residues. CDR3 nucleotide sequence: TGTGCCAGCAGTTTTGAGGGGCCGCCTGGAAACACCATATATTTT. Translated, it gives CASSFEGPPGNTIYF.

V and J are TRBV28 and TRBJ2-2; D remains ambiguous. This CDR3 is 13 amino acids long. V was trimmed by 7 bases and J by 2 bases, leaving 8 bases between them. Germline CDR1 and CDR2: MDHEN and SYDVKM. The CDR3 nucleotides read TGTGCCAGCAAAGAGCAAAACACCGGGGAGCTGTTTTTT. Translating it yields CASKEQNTGELFF.

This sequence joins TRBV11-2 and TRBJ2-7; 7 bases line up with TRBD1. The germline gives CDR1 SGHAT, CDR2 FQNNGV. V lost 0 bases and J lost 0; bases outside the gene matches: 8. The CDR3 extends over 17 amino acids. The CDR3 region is CASSLDRWTGTSYEQYF. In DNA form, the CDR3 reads TGTGCCAGCAGCTTAGATAGGTGGACAGGTACCTCCTACGAGCAGTACTTC.

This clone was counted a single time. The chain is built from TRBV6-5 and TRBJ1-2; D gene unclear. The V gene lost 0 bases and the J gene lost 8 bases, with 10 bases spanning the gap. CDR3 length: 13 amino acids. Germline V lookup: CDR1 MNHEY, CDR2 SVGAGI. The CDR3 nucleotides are TGTGCCAGCAGTTACTCGGTCGGATGGGGCTACACCTTC. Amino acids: CASSYSVGWGYTF.

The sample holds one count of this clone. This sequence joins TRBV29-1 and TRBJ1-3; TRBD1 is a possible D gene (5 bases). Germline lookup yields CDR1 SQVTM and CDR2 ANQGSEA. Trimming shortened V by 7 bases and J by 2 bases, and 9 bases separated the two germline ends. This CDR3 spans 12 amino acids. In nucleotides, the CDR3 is TGCAGCGCGGGGGGGACTGGAAACACCATATATTTT. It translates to CSAGGTGNTIYF.

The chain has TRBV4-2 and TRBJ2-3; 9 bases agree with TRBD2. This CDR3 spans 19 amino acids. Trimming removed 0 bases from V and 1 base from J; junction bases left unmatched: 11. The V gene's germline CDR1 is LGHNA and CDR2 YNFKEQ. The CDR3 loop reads CASSQDFGGGGGGTDTQYF. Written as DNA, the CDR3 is TGTGCCAGCAGCCAAGACTTCGGCGGGGGGGGCGGAGGCACAGATACGCAGTATTTT.

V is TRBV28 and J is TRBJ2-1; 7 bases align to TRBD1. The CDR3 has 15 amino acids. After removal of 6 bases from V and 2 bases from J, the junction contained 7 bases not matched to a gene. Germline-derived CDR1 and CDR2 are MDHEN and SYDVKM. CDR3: CASRPGTDPYNEQFF. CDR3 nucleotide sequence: TGTGCCAGCAGGCCAGGGACAGATCCCTACAATGAGCAGTTCTTC. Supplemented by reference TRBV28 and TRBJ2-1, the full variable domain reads DVKVTQSSRYLVKRTGEKVFLECVQDMDHENMFWYRQDPGLGLRLIYFSYDVKMKEKGDIPEGYSVSREKKERFSLILESASTNQTSMYLCASRPGTDPYNEQFFGPGTRLTVL.

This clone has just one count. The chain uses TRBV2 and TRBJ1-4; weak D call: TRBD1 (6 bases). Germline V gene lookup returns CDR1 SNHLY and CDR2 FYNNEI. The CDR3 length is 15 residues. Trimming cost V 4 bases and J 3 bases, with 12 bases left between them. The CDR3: CASSAGQFPNEKLFF. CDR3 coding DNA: TGTGCCAGCAGTGCCGGACAGTTCCCTAATGAAAAACTGTTTTTT.

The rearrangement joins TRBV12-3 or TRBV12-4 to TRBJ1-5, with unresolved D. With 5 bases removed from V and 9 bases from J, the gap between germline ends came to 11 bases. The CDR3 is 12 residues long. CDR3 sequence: CASSPGVPPQHF. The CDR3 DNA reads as TGTGCCAGCAGTCCCGGGGTGCCGCCCCAGCATTTT.

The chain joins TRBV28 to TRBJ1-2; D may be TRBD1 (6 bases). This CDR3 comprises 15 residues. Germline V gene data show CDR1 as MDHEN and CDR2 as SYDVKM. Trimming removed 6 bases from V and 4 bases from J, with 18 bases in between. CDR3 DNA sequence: TGTGCCAGCAGCCCTGGGACAACCGCCGGCTATGGCTACACCTTC. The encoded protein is CASSPGTTAGYGYTF.

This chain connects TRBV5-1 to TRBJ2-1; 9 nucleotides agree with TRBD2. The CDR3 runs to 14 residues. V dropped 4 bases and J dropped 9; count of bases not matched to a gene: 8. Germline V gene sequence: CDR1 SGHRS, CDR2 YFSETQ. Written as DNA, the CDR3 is TGCGCCAGCAGCAATGCGGGGGGGGTTGCTGAGCAGTTCTTC. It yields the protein CASSNAGGVAEQFF.

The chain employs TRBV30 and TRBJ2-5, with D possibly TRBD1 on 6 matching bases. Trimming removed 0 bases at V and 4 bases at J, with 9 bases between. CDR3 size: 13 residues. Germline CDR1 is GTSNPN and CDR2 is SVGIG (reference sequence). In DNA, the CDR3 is TGTGCCTGGAGTGTAAAAGGGGGAGAGACCCAGTACTTC. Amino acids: CAWSVKGGETQYF.

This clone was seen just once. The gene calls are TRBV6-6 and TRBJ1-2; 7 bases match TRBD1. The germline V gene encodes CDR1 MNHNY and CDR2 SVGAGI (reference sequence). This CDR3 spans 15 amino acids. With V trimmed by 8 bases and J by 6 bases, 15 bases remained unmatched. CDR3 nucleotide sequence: TGTGCCAGCGGGTTCCCGGGGGGGCAGGGGGATGGCTACACCTTC. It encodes CASGFPGGQGDGYTF.

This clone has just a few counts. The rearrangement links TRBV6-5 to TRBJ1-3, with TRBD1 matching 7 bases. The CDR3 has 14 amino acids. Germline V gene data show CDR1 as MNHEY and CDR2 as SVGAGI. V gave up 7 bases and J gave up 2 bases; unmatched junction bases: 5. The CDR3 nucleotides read TGTGCCAGCACAAACAGGGGAACTGGAAACACCATATATTTT. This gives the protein CASTNRGTGNTIYF.

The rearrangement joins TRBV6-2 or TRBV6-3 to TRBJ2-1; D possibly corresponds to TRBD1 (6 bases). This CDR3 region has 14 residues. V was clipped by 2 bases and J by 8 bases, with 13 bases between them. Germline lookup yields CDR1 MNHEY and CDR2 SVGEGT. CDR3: CASSYHEQGDEQFF. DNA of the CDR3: TGTGCCAGCAGTTACCACGAACAGGGTGATGAGCAGTTCTTC.

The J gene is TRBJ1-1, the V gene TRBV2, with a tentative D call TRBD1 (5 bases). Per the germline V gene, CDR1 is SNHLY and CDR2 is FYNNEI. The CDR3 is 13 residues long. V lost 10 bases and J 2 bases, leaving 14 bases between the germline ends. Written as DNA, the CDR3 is TGTGCCACCCATCGGGGGGGTAACACTGAAGCTTTCTTT. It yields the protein CATHRGGNTEAFF.

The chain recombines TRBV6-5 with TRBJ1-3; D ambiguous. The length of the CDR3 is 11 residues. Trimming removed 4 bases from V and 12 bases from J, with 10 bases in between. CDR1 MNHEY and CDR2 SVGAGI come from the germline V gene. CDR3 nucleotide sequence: TGTGCCAGCAGTTCCCCTTCGGGCATATATTTT. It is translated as CASSSPSGIYF.

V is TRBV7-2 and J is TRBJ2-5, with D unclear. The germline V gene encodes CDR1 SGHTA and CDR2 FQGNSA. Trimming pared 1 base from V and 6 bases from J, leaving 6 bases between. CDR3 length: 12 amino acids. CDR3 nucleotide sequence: TGTGCCAGCAGCTTAGGACTCCAGACCCAGTACTTC. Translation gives CASSLGLQTQYF.

The CDR3 nucleotides are TGTGCCAGCAGCTTAGCCTACTCCTCCTACAATGAGCAGTTCTTC. Its translation is CASSLAYSSYNEQFF. J is TRBJ2-1 and V is TRBV7-2; D remains ambiguous. Trimming took 0 bases from V and 0 from J, leaving 6 bases between them. The CDR3 is 15 amino acids. Germline CDR1 SGHTA, CDR2 FQGNSA.

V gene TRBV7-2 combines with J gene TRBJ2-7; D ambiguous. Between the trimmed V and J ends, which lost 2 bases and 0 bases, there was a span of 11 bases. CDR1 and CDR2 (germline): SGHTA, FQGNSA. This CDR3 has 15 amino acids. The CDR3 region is CASSLWVLTSYEQYF. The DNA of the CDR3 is TGTGCCAGCAGCTTATGGGTATTGACCTCCTACGAGCAGTACTTC.

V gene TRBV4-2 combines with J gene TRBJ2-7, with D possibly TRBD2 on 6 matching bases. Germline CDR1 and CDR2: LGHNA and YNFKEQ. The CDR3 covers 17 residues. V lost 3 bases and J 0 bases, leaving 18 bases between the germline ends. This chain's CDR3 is CASSHLSGDGLSYEQYF. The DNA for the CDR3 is TGTGCCAGCAGCCACCTATCGGGGGACGGACTCTCCTACGAGCAGTACTTC.

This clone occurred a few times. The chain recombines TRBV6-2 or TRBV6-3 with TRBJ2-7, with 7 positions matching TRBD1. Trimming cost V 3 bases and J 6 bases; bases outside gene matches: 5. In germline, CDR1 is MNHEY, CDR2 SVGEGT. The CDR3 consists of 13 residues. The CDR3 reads CASSYVQGSEQYF. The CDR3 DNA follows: TGTGCCAGCAGTTATGTACAGGGGTCCGAGCAGTACTTC.